Following are 15 T cell receptor beta chains from one sample sequenced in a study of T cells in Graves' hyperthyroidism and ophthalmopathy. Using RNA transcripts as the source, TCR beta CDR3 regions were amplified. Carried out on the TCR CDR3, a first-round RT-PCR used the HTBI primer set. TCRdb reanalysed the multiplex PCR reads using MiXCR and keeps one entry per CDR3 protein. The data show 500,000 to 800,000 distinct CDR3 sequences, about 45% seen once. Material: peripheral blood or thyroid tissue (not recorded which). These receptors were collected from an adult man with Graves' disease, either hyperthyroidism or ophthalmopathy (not recorded which).

Comments on this clonotype: The junction differs from germline at one of its ends, possibly a read error. This chain connects TRBV7-2 to TRBJ1-6; no reliable D call. The CDR3 runs to 13 residues. CDR1 is SGHTA, CDR2 FQGNSA, per germline. The CDR3 DNA reads as TGTGCCAGCAGATTAGGGTTGAGTTCACCCCTCCACTTT. This encodes CASRLGLSSPLHF. The variable domain in full, with the rest retrieved from reference TRBV7-2 and TRBJ1-6, is GAGVSQSPSNKVTEKGKDVELRCDPISGHTALYWYRQSLGQGLEFLIYFQGNSAPDKSGLPSDRFSAERTGGSVSTLTIQRTQQEDSAVYLCASRLGLSSPLHFGNGTRLTVT.

The rearrangement links TRBV9 to TRBJ1-3; TRBD1 aligns across 8 bases. V lost 3 bases and J lost 2; bases outside the gene matches: 7. CDR1 and CDR2 from the germline V gene are SGDLS and YYNGEE. The CDR3 extends over 16 amino acids. The CDR3 coding sequence is TGTGCCAGCAGCGAATGGACAGGGAACACTGGAAACACCATATATTTT. Translation gives CASSEWTGNTGNTIYF.

The chain couples TRBV20-1 to TRBJ2-5, with a weak D call TRBD1 (6 bases). The CDR3 has 12 amino acids. Trimming removed 7 bases at V and 5 bases at J, with 14 bases between. The germline CDR1 and CDR2 sequences are DFQATT and SNEGSKA (reference sequence). CDR3 region: CSVLTRGETQYF. CDR3 sequence (DNA): TGCAGTGTTCTTACTAGGGGGGAGACCCAGTACTTC.

CDR3 sequence (DNA): TGTGCCAGCAGTGCTAGAGATCTAGGGACTCTCCTGGAGACCCAGTACTTC. This sequence encodes CASSARDLGTLLETQYF. This chain connects TRBV11-2 to TRBJ2-5; D is perhaps TRBD2 (6 bases). The germline gives CDR1 SGHAT, CDR2 FQNNGV. The CDR3 runs to 17 residues. The V and J ends lost 6 bases and 5 bases respectively, with 25 bases between them.

This clonotype has just one count. The V and J genes are TRBV24-1 and TRBJ1-4; TRBD1 matches 7 bases. The V gene's germline CDR1 is KGHDR and CDR2 SFDVKD. The junction had 6 bases not matched to a gene; V was cut back by 5 bases and J by 10 bases. The CDR3 extends over 13 amino acids. As DNA, the CDR3 is TGTGCCACCAGTGGCAAACAGGGGCTAAAACTGTTTTTT. This sequence encodes CATSGKQGLKLFF.

The CDR3 protein is CASMDSSRNQPQHF. CDR3 bases: TGTGCCAGCATGGATAGCAGTCGCAATCAGCCCCAGCATTTT. The chain has TRBV6-6 and TRBJ1-5; no reliable D call. Trimming took 7 bases from V and 2 from J, leaving 12 bases between them. This CDR3 has 14 amino acids. CDR1 MNHNY and CDR2 SVGAGI come from the germline V gene (reference sequence).

This clonotype was observed a few times. This sequence joins TRBV7-2 and TRBJ1-6, with D possibly being TRBD1 (6 bases). Germline V gene sequence: CDR1 SGHTA, CDR2 FQGNSA. Deletions cut 4 bases from V and 4 bases from J, with 17 bases between. The CDR3 runs 17 residues. CDR3 bases: TGTGCCAGCAGCTCTTGGAGGGACGGACAGTATAATTCACCCCTCCACTTT. Amino acid sequence: CASSSWRDGQYNSPLHF. The full variable domain, completed using reference TRBV7-2 and TRBJ1-6, is GAGVSQSPSNKVTEKGKDVELRCDPISGHTALYWYRQSLGQGLEFLIYFQGNSAPDKSGLPSDRFSAERTGGSVSTLTIQRTQQEDSAVYLCASSSWRDGQYNSPLHFGNGTRLTVT.

The rearrangement uses TRBV10-2 and TRBJ1-5, with unresolved D. This CDR3 has 15 residues. Germline V gene data show CDR1 as WSHSY and CDR2 as SAAADI. The V gene lost 4 bases and the J gene lost 3 bases, with 13 bases spanning the gap. In nucleotides, the CDR3 is TGCGCCAGCAGTGTCTACGAGGGAGTCAATCAGCCCCAGCATTTT. Its translation: CASSVYEGVNQPQHF.

This clonotype was detected once. A much larger clone lies a single base off, so this may be a read error. The V call is TRBV7-9, the J call TRBJ1-6; D is ambiguous. The length of the CDR3 is 12 residues. Per the germline V gene, CDR1 is SEHNR and CDR2 is FQNEAQ (reference sequence). The CDR3 spells CASSLKLSPPHF. In DNA form, the CDR3 reads TGTGCCAGCAGCTTGAAACTTTCACCCCCCCACTTT.

V gene TRBV2 combines with J gene TRBJ1-2; 12 nucleotides align to TRBD1. Germline CDR1 reads SNHLY; CDR2 reads FYNNEI. This CDR3 spans 19 amino acids. The trim removed 5 bases at V and 0 bases at J, leaving 13 bases unmatched. The CDR3 sequence is CASSTAGTGGPTSNYGYTF. The CDR3 coding sequence is TGTGCCAGCAGTACAGCCGGGACAGGGGGCCCCACATCTAACTATGGCTACACCTTC. The variable domain in full, completed from reference TRBV2 and TRBJ1-2, reads EPEVTQTPSHQVTQMGQEVILRCVPISNHLYFYWYRQILGQKVEFLVSFYNNEISEKSEIFDDQFSVERPDGSNFTLKIRSTKLEDSAMYFCASSTAGTGGPTSNYGYTFGSGTRLTVV.

The chain carries TRBV18 and TRBJ2-7, with 12 bases lining up with TRBD1. The CDR3 is 16 residues long. V trimming: 8 bases; J trimming: 5 bases; junction bases outside the gene matches: 13. Germline-derived CDR1 and CDR2 are KGHSH and LQKENI. The CDR3 spells CASRATGTGGRNEQYF. CDR3 bases: TGTGCCAGCAGGGCCACCGGGACAGGGGGCCGAAACGAGCAGTACTTC.

There are a few counts of this clonotype. The rearrangement links TRBV5-1 to TRBJ2-7; 10 positions agree with TRBD2. The length of the CDR3 is 15 residues. Germline CDR1 and CDR2: SGHRS and YFSETQ. The J segment lost 0 bases and the V segment lost 4 bases, leaving 4 bases of the junction unmatched. The CDR3 reads CASSAGLATSYEQYF. CDR3 nucleotides: TGCGCCAGCAGCGCGGGACTAGCGACCTCCTACGAGCAGTACTTC. Using reference TRBV5-1 and TRBJ2-7 for the parts outside the CDR3, the full variable domain is KAGVTQTPRYLIKTRGQQVTLSCSPISGHRSVSWYQQTPGQGLQFLFEYFSETQRNKGNFPGRFSGRQFSNSRSEMNVSTLELGDSALYLCASSAGLATSYEQYFGPGTRLTVT.

This clonotype showed up many times. CDR3 sequence reads: CSASGLNNYGYTF. CDR3 in DNA: TGCAGTGCTAGCGGACTGAATAACTATGGCTACACCTTC. The chain employs TRBV20-1 and TRBJ1-2, with no clear D. Germline lookup yields CDR1 DFQATT and CDR2 SNEGSKA (reference sequence). Trimming removed 3 bases from V and 1 base from J, with 9 bases in between. The CDR3 spans 13 residues.

CDR3 DNA sequence: TGCAGCGTTGTCACTAGCGGGAGTAGCTACGAGCAGTACTTC. Amino acids: CSVVTSGSSYEQYF. The V gene is TRBV29-1, the J gene TRBJ2-7; 11 nucleotides line up with TRBD2. In germline, CDR1 is SQVTM, CDR2 ANQGSEA. The CDR3 contains 14 residues. V lost 4 bases, J lost 3 bases, and 5 bases stayed unmatched.

This clonotype was seen many times. The chain joins TRBV5-1 to TRBJ1-1; D call uncertain. Germline V CDR1 and CDR2: SGHRS, YFSETQ. V lost 4 bases and J lost 7, with 17 bases in between. This CDR3 has 14 amino acids. The CDR3 sequence: CASSAPDGEGEAFF. Written as DNA, the CDR3 is TGCGCCAGCAGCGCCCCCGACGGGGAAGGTGAAGCTTTCTTT.